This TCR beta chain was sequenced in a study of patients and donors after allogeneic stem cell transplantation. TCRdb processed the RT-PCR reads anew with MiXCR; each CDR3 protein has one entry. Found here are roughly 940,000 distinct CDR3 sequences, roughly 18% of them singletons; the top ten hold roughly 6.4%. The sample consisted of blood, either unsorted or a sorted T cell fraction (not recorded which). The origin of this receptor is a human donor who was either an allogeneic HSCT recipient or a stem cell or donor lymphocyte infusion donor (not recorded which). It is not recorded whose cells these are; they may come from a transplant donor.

The CDR3 DNA follows: TGTGCCAGCAGCCGACAGGGGTCCCACGAGCAGTACTTC. Translating it yields CASSRQGSHEQYF. The chain is built from TRBV7-8 and TRBJ2-7, with 8 nucleotides matching TRBD1. Germline assignment: CDR1 SGHVS and CDR2 FQNEAQ. The V segment lost 5 bases and the J segment 5 bases; nucleotides outside the gene matches: 5. The CDR3 is 13 residues long.